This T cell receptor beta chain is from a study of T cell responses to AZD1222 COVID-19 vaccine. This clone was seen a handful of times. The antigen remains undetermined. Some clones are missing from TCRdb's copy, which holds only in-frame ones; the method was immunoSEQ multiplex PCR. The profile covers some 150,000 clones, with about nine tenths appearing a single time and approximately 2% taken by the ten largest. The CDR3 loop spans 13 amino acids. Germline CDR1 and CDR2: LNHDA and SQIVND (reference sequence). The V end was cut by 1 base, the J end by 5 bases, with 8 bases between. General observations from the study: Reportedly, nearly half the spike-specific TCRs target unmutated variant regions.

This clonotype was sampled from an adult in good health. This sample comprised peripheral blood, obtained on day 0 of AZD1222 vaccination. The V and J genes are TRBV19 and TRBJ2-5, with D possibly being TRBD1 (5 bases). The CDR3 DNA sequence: TGTGCCAGTAGTATAGGGGGCTGGGAGACCCAGTACTTC. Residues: CASSIGGWETQYF. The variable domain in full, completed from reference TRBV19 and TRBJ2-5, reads DGGITQSPKYLFRKEGQNVTLSCEQNLNHDAMYWYRQDPGQGLRLIYYSQIVNDFQKGDIAEGYSVSREKKESFPLTVTSAQKNPTAFYLCASSIGGWETQYFGPGTRLLVL.